These 14 T cell receptor beta chains came from one sample sequenced in a study of T cell changes during pregnancy in multiple sclerosis. Generated by immunoSEQ multiplex PCR, the TCRdb table keeps only in-frame clones and is missing some. The sample has tens of thousands of clones; 95% to 97% are singletons. The specimen was CD8+ T cells from peripheral blood mononuclear cells, collected after pregnancy. These receptors were collected from a female donor with multiple sclerosis, enrolled in a pregnancy study.

The V and J genes are TRBV6-1 and TRBJ2-1, with 10 bases fitting TRBD2. This CDR3 is built from 17 residues. The germline CDR1 and CDR2 sequences are MNHNS and SASEGT. The J segment lost 0 bases and the V segment lost 2 bases, leaving 4 bases of the junction unmatched. CDR3 in amino acids: CASSEWTSGYSYNEQFF. DNA of the CDR3: TGTGCCAGCAGTGAATGGACTAGCGGATACTCCTACAATGAGCAGTTCTTC.

This clone appeared a few times. This chain connects TRBV10-1 to TRBJ1-1; the D is unclear. Germline V gives CDR1 WNHNN, CDR2 SYGVQD (reference sequence). Between the trimmed V and J ends, which lost 8 bases and 4 bases, there was a span of 20 bases. There are 15 residues in the CDR3. In DNA, the CDR3 is TGCGCCAGCCCCCCGCGCCTTGAGCGGGGCACTGAAGCTTTCTTT. This encodes CASPPRLERGTEAFF.

The V and J genes are TRBV2 and TRBJ2-1; D possibly corresponds to TRBD1 (5 bases). Trimming left V 1 base short and J 8 bases short, with 9 bases between. The germline CDR1 and CDR2 sequences are SNHLY and FYNNEI. This CDR3 contains 13 residues. CDR3 in DNA: TGTGCCAGCAGTGAAGTTGGGGCAGATGAGCAGTTCTTC. Protein product: CASSEVGADEQFF.

The V and J genes are TRBV19 and TRBJ1-2, with 9 bases matching TRBD1. The length of the CDR3 is 12 residues. The V gene's germline CDR1 is LNHDA and CDR2 SQIVND (reference sequence). With V trimmed by 7 bases and J by 6 bases, 3 bases remained unmatched. The CDR3 DNA reads TGTGCCAGTAAAGGGACAGGGAATGGCTACACCTTC. Residues: CASKGTGNGYTF.

The chain recombines TRBV4-1 with TRBJ2-5; TRBD1 matches at 9 bases. V was pared by 6 bases and J by 11 bases, with 13 bases of the junction left unmatched. This CDR3 has 14 residues. Germline V CDR1 and CDR2: MGHRA, YSYEKL. CDR3 coding DNA: TGCGCCAGCAGTCCTAGACAGGGGGGACTTGGGCAGTACTTC. Its protein product is CASSPRQGGLGQYF.

The chain combines TRBV11-3 with TRBJ2-7; TRBD1 matches 8 bases. This CDR3 has 13 residues. Germline assignment: CDR1 SGHNT and CDR2 YENEEA. With V trimmed by 2 bases and J by 3 bases, 0 bases remained unmatched. The CDR3 sequence is CASSLTGGYEQYF. CDR3 nucleotides: TGTGCCAGCAGCTTAACAGGGGGCTACGAGCAGTACTTC.

The chain employs TRBV27 and TRBJ2-1; 13 nucleotides match TRBD2. This CDR3 comprises 21 residues. V trimming: 5 bases; J trimming: 2 bases; junction bases outside the gene matches: 18. CDR1 is MNHEY and CDR2 is SMNVEV in the germline V gene (reference sequence). The CDR3 nucleotides are TGTGCCAGCAGTCCTGTTTTCAGGACTAGCGGGAGAGGGAGGACCTACAATGAGCAGTTCTTC. Its translation is CASSPVFRTSGRGRTYNEQFF.

The rearrangement links TRBV28 to TRBJ1-3, with D possibly TRBD1 on 5 matching bases. V gave up 6 bases and J gave up 5 bases, with 20 bases separating them. Germline CDR1 and CDR2: MDHEN and SYDVKM. CDR3 size: 16 residues. CDR3 sequence: CASSPEVGVGRNTIYF. The DNA of the CDR3 is TGTGCCAGCAGCCCCGAGGTAGGGGTGGGAAGAAACACCATATATTTT. Looking up the rest from reference TRBV28 and TRBJ1-3 gives the full variable domain: DVKVTQSSRYLVKRTGEKVFLECVQDMDHENMFWYRQDPGLGLRLIYFSYDVKMKEKGDIPEGYSVSREKKERFSLILESASTNQTSMYLCASSPEVGVGRNTIYFGEGSWLTVV.

The rearrangement uses TRBV5-4 and TRBJ1-1, with a possible D match to TRBD1 (5 bases). The V gene lost 4 bases and the J gene lost 5 bases, with 12 bases spanning the gap. CDR1 SGHNT and CDR2 YYREEE come from the germline V gene (reference sequence). CDR3 size: 13 residues. DNA for the CDR3: TGTGCCAGCAGCCGATATGGGGGGACTGAAGCTTTCTTT. This gives the protein CASSRYGGTEAFF. The whole variable domain, remainder taken from reference TRBV5-4 and TRBJ1-1, is ETGVTQSPTHLIKTRGQQVTLRCSSQSGHNTVSWYQQALGQGPQFIFQYYREEENGRGNFPPRFSGLQFPNYSSELNVNALELDDSALYLCASSRYGGTEAFFGQGTRLTVV.

This clone was observed once. V gene TRBV6-5 combines with J gene TRBJ1-1, with a possible D match to TRBD1 (6 bases). Germline loops: CDR1 MNHEY, CDR2 SVGAGI. V dropped 5 bases and J dropped 1 base, with 8 bases sitting between them. The CDR3 has 13 amino acids. The CDR3 spells CASSPTGNTEAFF. CDR3 DNA sequence: TGTGCCAGCAGTCCGACAGGGAACACTGAAGCTTTCTTT.

The rearrangement uses TRBV7-9 and TRBJ2-2, with TRBD1 matching over 8 bases. The J segment lost 0 bases and the V segment lost 4 bases, leaving 4 bases of the junction unmatched. Germline loops: CDR1 SEHNR, CDR2 FQNEAQ (reference sequence). CDR3 length equals 16 residues. The CDR3 loop is CASSSTTGANTGELFF. The CDR3 region has the DNA TGTGCCAGCAGCTCCACGACAGGGGCGAACACCGGGGAGCTGTTTTTT.

The chain links TRBV11-2 to TRBJ2-7; TRBD1 is a possible D gene (6 bases). The germline CDR1 and CDR2 sequences are SGHAT and FQNNGV. V was cut by 1 base and J by 5 bases, with 12 bases left in between. The CDR3 is made up of 14 amino acids. The CDR3 protein is CASSLVGRGNEQYF. CDR3 DNA sequence: TGTGCCAGCAGCTTAGTGGGCAGGGGTAACGAGCAGTACTTC. The full variable domain, completed using reference TRBV11-2 and TRBJ2-7, is EAGVAQSPRYKIIEKRQSVAFWCNPISGHATLYWYQQILGQGPKLLIQFQNNGVVDDSQLPKDRFSAERLKGVDSTLKIQPAKLEDSAVYLCASSLVGRGNEQYFGPGTRLTVT.

V and J are TRBV4-2 and TRBJ2-3, with D perhaps TRBD1 (6 bases). The CDR3 runs 14 residues. V shed 4 bases and J shed 6 bases, with 14 bases lying between them. Per germline, CDR1 LGHNA and CDR2 YNFKEQ. The CDR3: CASSLPNTGDTQYF. As DNA, the CDR3 is TGTGCCAGCAGCCTACCCAATACAGGGGATACGCAGTATTTT.

The chain is built from TRBV7-9 and TRBJ1-1; D not certain. V dropped 2 bases and J dropped 5 bases, with 9 bases sitting between them. CDR1 and CDR2 (germline): SEHNR, FQNEAQ (reference sequence). The CDR3 covers 13 residues. CDR3 residues: CASSLTVETEAFF. The CDR3 DNA sequence: TGTGCCAGCAGCTTAACGGTCGAAACTGAAGCTTTCTTT.